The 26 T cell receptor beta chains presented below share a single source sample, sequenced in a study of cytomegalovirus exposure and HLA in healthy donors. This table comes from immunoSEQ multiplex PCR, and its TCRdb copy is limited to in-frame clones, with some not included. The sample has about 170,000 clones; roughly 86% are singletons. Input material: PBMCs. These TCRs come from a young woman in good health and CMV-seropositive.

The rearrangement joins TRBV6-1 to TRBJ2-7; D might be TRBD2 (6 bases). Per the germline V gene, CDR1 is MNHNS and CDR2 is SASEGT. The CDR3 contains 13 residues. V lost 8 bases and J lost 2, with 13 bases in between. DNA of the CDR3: TGTGCCAGCTTCGGGACTGCGGCCTACGAGCAGTACTTC. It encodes CASFGTAAYEQYF.

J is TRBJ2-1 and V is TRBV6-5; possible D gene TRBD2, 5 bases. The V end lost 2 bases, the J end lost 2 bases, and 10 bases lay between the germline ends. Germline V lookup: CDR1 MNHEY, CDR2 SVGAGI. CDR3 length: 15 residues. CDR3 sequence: CASSYQRAPYNEQFF. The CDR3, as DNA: TGTGCCAGCAGTTACCAGAGGGCCCCCTACAATGAGCAGTTCTTC.

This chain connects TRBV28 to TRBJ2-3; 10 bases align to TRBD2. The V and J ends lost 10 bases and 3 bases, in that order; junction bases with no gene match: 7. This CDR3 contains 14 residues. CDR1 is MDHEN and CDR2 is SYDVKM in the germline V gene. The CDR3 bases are TGTGCCACCGCAGCGGGAGGGCCTACAGATACGCAGTATTTT. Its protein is CATAAGGPTDTQYF.

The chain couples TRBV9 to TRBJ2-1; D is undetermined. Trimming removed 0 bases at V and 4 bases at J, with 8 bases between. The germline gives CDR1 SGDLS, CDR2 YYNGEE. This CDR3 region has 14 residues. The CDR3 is CASSVGAEYNEQFF. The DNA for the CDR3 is TGTGCCAGCAGCGTAGGCGCGGAGTACAATGAGCAGTTCTTC.

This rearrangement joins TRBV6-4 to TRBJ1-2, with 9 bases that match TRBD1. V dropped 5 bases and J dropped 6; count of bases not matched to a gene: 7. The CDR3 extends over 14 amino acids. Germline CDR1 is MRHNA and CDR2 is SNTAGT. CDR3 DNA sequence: TGTGCCAGCAGTCCAGGACAGGGGCACGATGGCTACACCTTC. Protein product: CASSPGQGHDGYTF.

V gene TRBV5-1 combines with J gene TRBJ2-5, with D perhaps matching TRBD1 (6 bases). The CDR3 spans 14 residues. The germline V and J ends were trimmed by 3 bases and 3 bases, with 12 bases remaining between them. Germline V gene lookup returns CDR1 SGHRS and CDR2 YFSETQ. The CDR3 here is CASSSFGQKETQYF. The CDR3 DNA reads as TGCGCCAGCAGCTCATTCGGACAGAAAGAGACCCAGTACTTC.

The CDR3 here is CASSQGLRDRGEKLFF. The CDR3 region has the DNA TGCGCCAGCAGCCAAGGCCTCCGGGACAGGGGTGAAAAACTGTTTTTT. The rearrangement joins TRBV4-1 to TRBJ1-4, with 10 positions matching TRBD1. This CDR3 is built from 16 residues. The V gene's germline CDR1 is MGHRA and CDR2 YSYEKL. V gave up 1 base and J gave up 7 bases; unmatched junction bases: 6.

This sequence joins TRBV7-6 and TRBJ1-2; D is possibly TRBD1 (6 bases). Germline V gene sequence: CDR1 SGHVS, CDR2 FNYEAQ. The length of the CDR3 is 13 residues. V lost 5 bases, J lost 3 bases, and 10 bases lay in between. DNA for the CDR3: TGTGCCAGCAGCAAACAGGGTGACTATGGCTACACCTTC. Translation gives CASSKQGDYGYTF.

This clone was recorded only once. CDR3 sequence (DNA): TGTGCCAGCAGCAAAATAGAGTTAGACAGTCATAGCAATCAGCCCCAGCATTTT. Protein product: CASSKIELDSHSNQPQHF. The gene calls are TRBV21-1 and TRBJ1-5; the D call TRBD1 from the table was never checked on the DNA. TRBV21-1 is given as a pseudogene. This CDR3 has 18 residues.

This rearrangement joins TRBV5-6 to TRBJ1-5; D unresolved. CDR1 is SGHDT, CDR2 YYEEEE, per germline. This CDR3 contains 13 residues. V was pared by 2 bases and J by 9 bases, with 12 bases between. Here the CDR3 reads CASSFRRVGPQHF. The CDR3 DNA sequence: TGTGCCAGCAGCTTTCGCCGGGTTGGGCCCCAGCATTTT. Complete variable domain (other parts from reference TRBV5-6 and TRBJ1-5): DAGVTQSPTHLIKTRGQQVTLRCSPKSGHDTVSWYQQALGQGPQFIFQYYEEEERQRGNFPDRFSGHQFPNYSSELNVNALLLGDSALYLCASSFRRVGPQHFGDGTRLSIL.

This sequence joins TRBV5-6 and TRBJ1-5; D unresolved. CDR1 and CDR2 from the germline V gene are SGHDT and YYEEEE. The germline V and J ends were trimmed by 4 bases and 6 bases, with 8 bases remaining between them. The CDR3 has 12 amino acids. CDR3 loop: CASSEGIQPQHF. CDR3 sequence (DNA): TGTGCCAGCAGCGAGGGCATTCAGCCCCAGCATTTT.

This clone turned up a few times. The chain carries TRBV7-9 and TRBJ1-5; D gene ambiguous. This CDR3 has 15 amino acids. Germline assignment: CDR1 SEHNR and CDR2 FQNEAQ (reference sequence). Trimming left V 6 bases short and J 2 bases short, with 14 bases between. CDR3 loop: CASSPGSVGNQPQHF. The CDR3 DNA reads TGTGCCAGCAGTCCCGGTAGTGTAGGCAATCAGCCCCAGCATTTT.

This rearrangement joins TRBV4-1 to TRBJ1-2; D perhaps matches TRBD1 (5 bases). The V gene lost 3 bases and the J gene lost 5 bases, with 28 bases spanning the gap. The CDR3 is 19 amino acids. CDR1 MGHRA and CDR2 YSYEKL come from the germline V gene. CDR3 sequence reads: CASSQSYSGKGVGSYGYTF. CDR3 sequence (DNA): TGCGCCAGCAGCCAGAGTTATTCGGGGAAAGGGGTCGGGAGTTATGGCTACACCTTC.

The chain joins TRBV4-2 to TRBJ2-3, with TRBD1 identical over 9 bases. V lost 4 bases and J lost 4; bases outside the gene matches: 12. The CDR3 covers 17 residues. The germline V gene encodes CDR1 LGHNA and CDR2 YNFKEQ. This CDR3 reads CASSPKWGQGGADTQYF. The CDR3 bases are TGTGCCAGCAGCCCAAAATGGGGACAGGGAGGAGCAGATACGCAGTATTTT.

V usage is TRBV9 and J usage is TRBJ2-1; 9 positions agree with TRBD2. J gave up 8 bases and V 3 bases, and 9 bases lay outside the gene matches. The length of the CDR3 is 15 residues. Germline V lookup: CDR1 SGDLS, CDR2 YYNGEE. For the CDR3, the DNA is TGTGCCAGCAGCGCTTATCCGACTAGCGGCCATGAGCAGTTCTTC. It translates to CASSAYPTSGHEQFF.

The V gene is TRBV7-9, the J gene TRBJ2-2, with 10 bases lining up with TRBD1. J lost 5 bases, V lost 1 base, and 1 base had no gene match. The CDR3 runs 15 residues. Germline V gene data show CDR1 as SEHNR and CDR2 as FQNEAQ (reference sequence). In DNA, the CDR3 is TGTGCCAGCAGCTTAGGGGACAGGGGAACCGGGGAGCTGTTTTTT. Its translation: CASSLGDRGTGELFF.

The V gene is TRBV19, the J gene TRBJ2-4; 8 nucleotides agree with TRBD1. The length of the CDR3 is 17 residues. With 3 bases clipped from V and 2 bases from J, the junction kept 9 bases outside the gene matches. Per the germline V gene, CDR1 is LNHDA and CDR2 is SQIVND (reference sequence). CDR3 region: CASSIVQGASTKNIQYF. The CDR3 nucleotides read TGTGCCAGTAGTATCGTCCAGGGGGCCTCAACCAAAAACATTCAGTACTTC. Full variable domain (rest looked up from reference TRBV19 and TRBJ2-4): DGGITQSPKYLFRKEGQNVTLSCEQNLNHDAMYWYRQDPGQGLRLIYYSQIVNDFQKGDIAEGYSVSREKKESFPLTVTSAQKNPTAFYLCASSIVQGASTKNIQYFGAGTRLSVL.

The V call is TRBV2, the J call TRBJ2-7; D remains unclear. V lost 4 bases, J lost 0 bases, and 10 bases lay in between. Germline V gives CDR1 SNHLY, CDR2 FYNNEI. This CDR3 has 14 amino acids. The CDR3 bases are TGTGCCAGCAGTGCCGACACCATCTCCTACGAGCAGTACTTC. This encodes CASSADTISYEQYF.

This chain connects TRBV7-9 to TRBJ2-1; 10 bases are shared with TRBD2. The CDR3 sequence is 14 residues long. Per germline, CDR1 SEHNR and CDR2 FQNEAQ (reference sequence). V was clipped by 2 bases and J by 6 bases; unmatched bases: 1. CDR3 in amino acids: CASSLLAGANEQFF. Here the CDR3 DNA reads TGTGCCAGCAGCTTACTAGCGGGAGCCAATGAGCAGTTCTTC.

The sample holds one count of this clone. The CDR3 sequence is CASSHRAAGEETQYF. The CDR3 DNA follows: TGTGCCAGCAGCCACAGAGCGGCGGGAGAAGAGACCCAGTACTTC. The J gene is TRBJ2-5, the V gene TRBV5-4; 7 nucleotides match TRBD2. The CDR3 covers 15 residues. V dropped 4 bases and J dropped 3; count of bases not matched to a gene: 9. CDR1 SGHNT and CDR2 YYREEE come from the germline V gene (reference sequence). Together with reference TRBV5-4 and TRBJ2-5, the CDR3 gives the full variable domain: ETGVTQSPTHLIKTRGQQVTLRCSSQSGHNTVSWYQQALGQGPQFIFQYYREEENGRGNFPPRFSGLQFPNYSSELNVNALELDDSALYLCASSHRAAGEETQYFGPGTRLLVL.

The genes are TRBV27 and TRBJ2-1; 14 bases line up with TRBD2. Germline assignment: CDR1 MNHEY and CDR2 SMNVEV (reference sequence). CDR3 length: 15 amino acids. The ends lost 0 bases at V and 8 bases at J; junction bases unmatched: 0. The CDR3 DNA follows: TGTGCCAGCAGTTTATCGACTAGCGGGAGGGATGAGCAGTTCTTC. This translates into CASSLSTSGRDEQFF.

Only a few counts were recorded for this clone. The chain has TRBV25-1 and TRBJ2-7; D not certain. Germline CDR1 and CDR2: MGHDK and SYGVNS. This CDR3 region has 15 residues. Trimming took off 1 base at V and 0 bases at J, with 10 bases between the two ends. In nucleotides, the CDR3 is TGTGCCAGCAGTGAATCGTCAGTTCTCTCCTACGAGCAGTACTTC. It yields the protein CASSESSVLSYEQYF.

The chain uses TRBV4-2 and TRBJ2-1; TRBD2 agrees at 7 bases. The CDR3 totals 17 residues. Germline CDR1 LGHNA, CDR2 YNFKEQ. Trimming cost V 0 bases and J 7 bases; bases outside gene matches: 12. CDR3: CASSQERASGIGNEQFF. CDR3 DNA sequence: TGTGCCAGCAGCCAAGAACGCGCAAGCGGGATTGGAAATGAGCAGTTCTTC.

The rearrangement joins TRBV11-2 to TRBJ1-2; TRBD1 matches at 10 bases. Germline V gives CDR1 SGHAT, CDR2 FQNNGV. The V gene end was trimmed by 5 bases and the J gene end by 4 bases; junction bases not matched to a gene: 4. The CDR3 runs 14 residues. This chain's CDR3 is CASSRQGAGYGYTF. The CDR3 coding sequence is TGTGCCAGCAGCAGACAGGGGGCTGGCTATGGCTACACCTTC.

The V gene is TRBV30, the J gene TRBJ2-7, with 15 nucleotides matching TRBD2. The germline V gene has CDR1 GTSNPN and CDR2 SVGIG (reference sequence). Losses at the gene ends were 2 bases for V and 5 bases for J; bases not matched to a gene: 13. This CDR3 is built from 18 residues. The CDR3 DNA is TGTGCCTGGAGTCCTGCGCACGGGACTAGCGGGAGGTATAACGAGCAGTACTTC. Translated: CAWSPAHGTSGRYNEQYF.

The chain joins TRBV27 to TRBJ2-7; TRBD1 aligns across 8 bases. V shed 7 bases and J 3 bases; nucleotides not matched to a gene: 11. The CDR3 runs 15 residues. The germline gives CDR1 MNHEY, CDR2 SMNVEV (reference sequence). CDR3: CASTPRGDRYYEQYF. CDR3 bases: TGTGCCAGCACTCCCAGAGGGGACAGGTACTACGAGCAGTACTTC.